This is a list of T cell receptor beta chains from one sample in a study of T cell clones after liver transplantation. Here immunoSEQ multiplex PCR was the method, and the copy in TCRdb shows in-frame clones only, minus some. This repertoire shows around 6,500 clones, about 80% found once; its top ten account for about 13%. Here the sequenced sample was CD8+ T cells from blood, taken about 46 months after liver transplant. All receptors derive from a human patient who received a liver transplant. Some T cells may have originated in the graft donor. Each CDR3 is given with its conserved first and last residue. D genes are given only for firm matches. The size field is filled for only some rows; it gives once, few, many or a size class.

clone_size	v_call	d_call	j_call	cdr3_nt	cdr3_aa
NA	TRBV2	NA	TRBJ2-7	TGTGCCAGCACTGAACGTAGGGGTTCCTACGAGCAGTACTTC	CASTERRGSYEQYF
NA	TRBV4-1	NA	TRBJ1-1	TGCGCCAGCAGCCAAGACAGCGCCCTACAAGCTTTCTTT	CASSQDSALQAFF
NA	TRBV5-4	NA	TRBJ2-1	TGTGCCAGCAGCACAGGTTTCGATGAGCAGTTCTTC	CASSTGFDEQFF
once	TRBV28	NA	TRBJ2-5	TGTGCCAGCCAGGACCCAGCGGTGACCCAGTACTTC	CASQDPAVTQYF
NA	TRBV18	NA	TRBJ2-2	TGTGCCAGCTCCCCGCCCGGCCCCGGGGAGCTGTTTTTT	CASSPPGPGELFF
NA	TRBV4-1	NA	TRBJ2-7	TGCGCCAGCAGCCTCTCACGGGGGACGGGCTACGAGCAGTACTTC	CASSLSRGTGYEQYF
NA	TRBV9	NA	TRBJ1-6	TGTGCCAGCAGCCCCCAGTTAGGCCCACCCCTCCACTTT	CASSPQLGPPLHF
NA	TRBV7-6	NA	TRBJ2-7	TGTGCCAGCAGCTCACCGACACAATCCTACGAGCAGTACTTC	CASSSPTQSYEQYF
NA	TRBV28	NA	TRBJ2-5	TGTGCCAGCAGTTTAAGAGCTTCCGGGAGAGAGACCCAGTACTTC	CASSLRASGRETQYF
NA	TRBV9	TRBD2	TRBJ2-7	TGTGCCAGCAGCCCTAGCGGGAGAGTACTCTCCGAGCAGTACTTC	CASSPSGRVLSEQYF